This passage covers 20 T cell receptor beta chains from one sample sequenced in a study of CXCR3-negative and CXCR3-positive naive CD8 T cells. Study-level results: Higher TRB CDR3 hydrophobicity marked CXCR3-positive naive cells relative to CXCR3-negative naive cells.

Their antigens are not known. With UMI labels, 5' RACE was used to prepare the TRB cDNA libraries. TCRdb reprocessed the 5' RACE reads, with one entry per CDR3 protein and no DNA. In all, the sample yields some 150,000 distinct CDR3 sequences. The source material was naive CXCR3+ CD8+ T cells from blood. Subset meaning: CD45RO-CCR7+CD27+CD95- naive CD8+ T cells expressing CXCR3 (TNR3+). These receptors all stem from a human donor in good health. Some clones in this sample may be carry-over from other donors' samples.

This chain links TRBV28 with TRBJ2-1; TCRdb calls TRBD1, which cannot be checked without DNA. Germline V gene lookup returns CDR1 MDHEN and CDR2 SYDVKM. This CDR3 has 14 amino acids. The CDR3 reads CASSLQGLYNEQFF.

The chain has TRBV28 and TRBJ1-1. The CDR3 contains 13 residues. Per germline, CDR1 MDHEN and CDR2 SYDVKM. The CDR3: CASSFRGVTEAFF.

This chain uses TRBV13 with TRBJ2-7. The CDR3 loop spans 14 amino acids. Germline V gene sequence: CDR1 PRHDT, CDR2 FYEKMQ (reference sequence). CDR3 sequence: CASSFGRGSYEQYF.

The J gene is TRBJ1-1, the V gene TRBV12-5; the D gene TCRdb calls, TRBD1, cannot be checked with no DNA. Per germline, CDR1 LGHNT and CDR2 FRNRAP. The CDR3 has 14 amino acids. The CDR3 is CASGAGHMNTEAFF.

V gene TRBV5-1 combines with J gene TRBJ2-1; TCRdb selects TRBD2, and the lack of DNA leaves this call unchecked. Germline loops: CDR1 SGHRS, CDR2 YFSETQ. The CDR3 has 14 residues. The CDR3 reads CASKQLAENNEQFF.

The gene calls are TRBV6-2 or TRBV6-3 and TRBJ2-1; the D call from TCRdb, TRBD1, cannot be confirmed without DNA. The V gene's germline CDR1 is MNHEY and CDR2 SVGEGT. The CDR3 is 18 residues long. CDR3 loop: CASSFPPPGTVSYNEQFF.

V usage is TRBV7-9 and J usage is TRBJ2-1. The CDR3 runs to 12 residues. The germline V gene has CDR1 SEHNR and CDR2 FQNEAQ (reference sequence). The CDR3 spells CASSSWNNEQFF.

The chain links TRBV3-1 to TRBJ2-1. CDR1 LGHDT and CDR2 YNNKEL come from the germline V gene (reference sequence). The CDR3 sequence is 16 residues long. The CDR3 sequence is CASSKPFAMSDNEQFF.

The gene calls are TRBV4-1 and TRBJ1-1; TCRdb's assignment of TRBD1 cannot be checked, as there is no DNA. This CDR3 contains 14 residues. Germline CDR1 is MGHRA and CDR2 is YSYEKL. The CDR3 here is CASRVDRGNTEAFF.

Here the CDR3 reads CASIPRSAFQETQYF. The chain links TRBV28 to TRBJ2-5. Germline V CDR1 and CDR2: MDHEN, SYDVKM. The CDR3 covers 15 residues.

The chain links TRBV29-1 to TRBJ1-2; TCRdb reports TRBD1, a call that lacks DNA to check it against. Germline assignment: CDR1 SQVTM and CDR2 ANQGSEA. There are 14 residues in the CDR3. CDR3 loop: CSVLGVTGLYGYTF.

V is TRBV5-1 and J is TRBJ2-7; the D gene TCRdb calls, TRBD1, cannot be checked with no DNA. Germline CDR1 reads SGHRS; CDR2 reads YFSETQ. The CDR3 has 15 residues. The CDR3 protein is CASSLEDRDTYEQYF.

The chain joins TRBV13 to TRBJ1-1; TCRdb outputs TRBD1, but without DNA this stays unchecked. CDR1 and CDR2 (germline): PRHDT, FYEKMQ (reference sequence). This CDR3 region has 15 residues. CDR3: CASSSLTSPGTEAFF. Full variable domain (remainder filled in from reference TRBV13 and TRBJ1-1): AAGVIQSPRHLIKEKRETATLKCYPIPRHDTVYWYQQGPGQDPQFLISFYEKMQSDKGSIPDRFSAQQFSDYHSELNMSSLELGDSALYFCASSSLTSPGTEAFFGQGTRLTVV.

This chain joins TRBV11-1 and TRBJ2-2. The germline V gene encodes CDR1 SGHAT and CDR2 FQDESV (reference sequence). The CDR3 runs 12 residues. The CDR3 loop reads CASSLLSGELFF.

CDR3 residues: CASSEWGGQGIYEQYF. The V and J genes are TRBV25-1 and TRBJ2-7; TCRdb indicates TRBD1, and absent DNA this call remains unverified. This CDR3 comprises 16 residues. Per germline, CDR1 MGHDK and CDR2 SYGVNS.

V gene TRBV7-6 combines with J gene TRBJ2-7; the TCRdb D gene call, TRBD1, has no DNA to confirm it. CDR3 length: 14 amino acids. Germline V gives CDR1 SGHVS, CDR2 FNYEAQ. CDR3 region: CAGSPRRTGDEQYF.

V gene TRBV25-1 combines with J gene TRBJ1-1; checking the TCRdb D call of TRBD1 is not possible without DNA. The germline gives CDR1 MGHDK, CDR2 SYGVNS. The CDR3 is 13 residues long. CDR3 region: CASSSRGNTEAFF.

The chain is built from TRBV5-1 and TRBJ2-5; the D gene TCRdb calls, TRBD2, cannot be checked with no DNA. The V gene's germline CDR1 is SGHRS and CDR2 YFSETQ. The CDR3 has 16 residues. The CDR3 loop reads CASSRGLAGEQETQYF.

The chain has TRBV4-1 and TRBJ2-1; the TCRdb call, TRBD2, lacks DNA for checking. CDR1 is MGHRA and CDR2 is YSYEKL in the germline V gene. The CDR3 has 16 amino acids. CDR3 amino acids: CASSTPSGGAYNEQFF.

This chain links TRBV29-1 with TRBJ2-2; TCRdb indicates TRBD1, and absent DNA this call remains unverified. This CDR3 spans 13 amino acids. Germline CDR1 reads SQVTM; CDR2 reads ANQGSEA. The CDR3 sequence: CSGKVRDTGELFF.